One T cell receptor beta chain is described in this entry. Its antigen is still unknown. Deep was the level at which the assay was run. Each cell subset's genomic DNA was divided evenly among several immunoSEQ plates. Profiling relied on immunoSEQ multiplex PCR, and the TCRdb table lists in-frame clones only, not all of them. The table records about 2.1 million clones, around 93% of them present only once. The sample originates from a study of shared clonotypes between healthy human individuals. Germline values: CDR1 WNHNN, CDR2 SYGVQD (reference sequence). V was shortened by 2 bases and J by 12 bases, with 23 bases between the two germline ends. The CDR3 length is 16 residues. CD8 cells classed as naive were CD45RO-negative and positively selected for CCR7, excluding terminally differentiated effector memory CD45RA+ cells. Findings and limits, study-wide: Sampling covered blood only; tissue repertoires likely differ. A generally larger estimated richness was seen in naive subsets than in memory subsets.

The rearrangement uses TRBV10-1 and TRBJ2-1, with D possibly being TRBD1 or TRBD2 (5 bases each). The TCR comes from a man aged 18 to 29 in good health. Some clones in this sample may be carry-over from other donors' samples. Sample: naive CD8+ T cells from PBMCs. This CDR3 is CASSEGARDPRRVQFF. CDR3 nucleotide sequence: TGCGCCAGCAGTGAGGGGGCTCGGGACCCCAGGCGGGTGCAGTTCTTC.